Included here is one T cell receptor (beta chain) sequence, with context. This clonotype was detected ten times or more. Its cognate antigen has yet to be identified. Base qualities are missing; no much larger clone stands one base away. This sample is part of a study of CD8 T cells in ankylosing spondylitis listed by TCRdb under 2017. Broadly, across the study: To find TCR variants linked to disease, the study profiled T cell receptor beta repertoires in ankylosing spondylitis patients and healthy donors. The full study cohort was made up of 25 to 30 ankylosing spondylitis patients and about a hundred healthy donors. Peripheral blood was sampled, and synovial fluid was also collected from ankylosing spondylitis patients. The research as a whole found: Some motif variants were previously reported in synovial fluid and blood of reactive arthritis patients, suggesting common disease-initiation mechanisms. In peripheral blood, the disease-linked clones were found at relatively low frequencies and had a CD8+ phenotype. The disease-linked clones were reported to be significantly enriched in matched synovial fluid samples from ankylosing spondylitis patients. A TCR beta motif made up of 7 to 9 highly homologous amino acid variants appeared to be characteristic of blood from ankylosing spondylitis patients.

Sequencing relied on an Illumina HiSeq 2500. TCR beta libraries were prepared by quantitative 5'-RACE with molecular barcodes. As for the authors' bioinformatics: Disease-linked TCR variants were identified with a new computational method built on a probabilistic model of VDJ rearrangement. TCRdb trimmed the raw reads at Q25, called clones with MiXCR and kept productive beta chains. Records with the same CDR3 protein are collapsed into one entry carrying the most frequent genes and DNA. TCRdb, not the original authors, processed these V and J calls. The sample table records approximately 300,000 distinct CDR3 sequences; around 8% of these occur just once. Less than 15% of the sample rests with the top ten. V is clipped by 2 bases and J by 11 bases, and the sequence between their germline boundaries is 12 bases long. According to the germline V gene, CDR1 reads KGHSH and CDR2 reads LQKENI. Counted from cysteine to phenylalanine, this CDR3 has 13 amino acids. CDR3 DNA only is kept here, 39 bases in frame from base 1.

The TCR comes from a male donor with ankylosing spondylitis. The chain employs TRBV18 and TRBJ1-4, with the D gene not confidently named. The sample taken for sequencing was blood, either unsorted or a sorted T cell fraction (not recorded which). The CDR3 protein sequence reads: CASSPGIGEKLFF. The DNA sequence is given as TGTGCCAGCTCACCAGGAATTGGGGAGAAACTGTTTTTT.